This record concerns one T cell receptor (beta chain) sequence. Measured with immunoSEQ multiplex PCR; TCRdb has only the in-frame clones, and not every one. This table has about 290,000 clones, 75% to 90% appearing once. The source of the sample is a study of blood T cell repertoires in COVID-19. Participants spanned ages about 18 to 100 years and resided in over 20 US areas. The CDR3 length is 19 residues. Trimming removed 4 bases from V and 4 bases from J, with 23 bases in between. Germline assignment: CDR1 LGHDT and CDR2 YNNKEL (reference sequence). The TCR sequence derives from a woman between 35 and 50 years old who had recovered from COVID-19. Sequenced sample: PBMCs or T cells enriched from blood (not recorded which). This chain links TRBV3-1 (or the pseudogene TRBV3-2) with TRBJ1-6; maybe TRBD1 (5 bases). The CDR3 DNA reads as TGTGCCAGCAGCCCTTTCCGGGGGTCCCACCGAAGGTATAATTCACCCCTCCACTTT. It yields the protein CASSPFRGSHRRYNSPLHF.